Here is one T cell receptor beta chain with its context. Its antigen remains unknown. CDR3 size: 13 residues. V was clipped by 9 bases and J by 6 bases, with 17 bases between them. TCRdb's copy holds only in-frame clones and misses some; the assay was immunoSEQ multiplex PCR. The table lists 20,000 to 25,000 clones, less than 80% of them singletons, with around a fifth in the top ten. Before the COVID-19 pandemic, during about 2011-2019, CD4+ T cells were taken from unexposed donors. The cells were cultured for over eight days before CD4+ T cells were isolated. This record belongs to a study of CD4 T cells in relation to SARS-CoV-2 and coronaviruses.

This TCR was recovered from a human donor in good health. The gene calls are TRBV12-3 or TRBV12-4 and TRBJ1-2; D is perhaps TRBD1 (6 bases). Sequencing used CD4+ T cells from PBMCs, cultured in vitro. In nucleotides, the CDR3 is TGTGCCAGTTATAAAGGGGGTGGCGATGGCTACACCTTC. Translation gives CASYKGGGDGYTF.